This T cell receptor (beta chain) was sequenced during a study of blood T cell repertoires in COVID-19. Study information: Acute and convalescent COVID-19 samples came from the United States, Italy and Spain. The cDNA or gDNA used as material had been derived from T cells, B-cell-depleted T cells, or PBMCs.

Some clones are missing from TCRdb's copy, which holds only in-frame ones; the method was immunoSEQ multiplex PCR. In the table there are some 230,000 clones, 85% to 90% of which are singletons. The germline CDR1 and CDR2 sequences are SNHLY and FYNNEI. V was trimmed by 6 bases and J by 2 bases, leaving 10 bases between them. The CDR3 spans 13 residues. Which cohort a participant joined came from the clinical history participants gave. The TCR originated in a woman aged 18-29 years in a cohort exposed to, infected with or recovered from COVID-19 (not recorded which). The sample was PBMCs or T cells enriched from blood (not recorded which). The chain has TRBV2 and TRBJ1-2; TRBD1 might be the D (6 bases). CDR3 region: CASRTGPNYGYTF. The CDR3 DNA sequence: TGTGCCAGCAGGACAGGACCAAACTATGGCTACACCTTC. Drawing the rest from reference TRBV2 and TRBJ1-2, the complete variable domain is EPEVTQTPSHQVTQMGQEVILRCVPISNHLYFYWYRQILGQKVEFLVSFYNNEISEKSEIFDDQFSVERPDGSNFTLKIRSTKLEDSAMYFCASRTGPNYGYTFGSGTRLTVV.